These 19 T cell receptor beta chains originate from one sample sequenced in a study of human T cells and chemical hapten exposure. Time point reported: pre-sensitization, week 0. Treatment here: therapeutic diphenylcyclopropenone sensitization with weekly scalp DPC. Total RNA was isolated from whole blood that had not been fractionated. TCRdb analysed the RACE reads with MiXCR anew, one entry per CDR3 protein. Counted here are roughly 38,000 distinct CDR3 sequences, approximately 12% occurring once; the ten biggest clones make up around 2%. The material sequenced was whole blood, taken in connection with sensitization to the hapten diphenylcyclopropenone (DPC). These receptors were obtained from a woman aged 40-49 years with alopecia areata. Some clones in this sample may be carry-over from other donors' samples.

This chain uses TRBV2 with TRBJ1-1; 7 nucleotides agree with TRBD1. Germline lookup yields CDR1 SNHLY and CDR2 FYNNEI. With 7 bases clipped from V and 3 bases from J, the junction kept 5 bases outside the gene matches. The CDR3 is 13 residues long. The CDR3 nucleotides read TGTGCCAGCAAGGACAGGAAGTACACTGAAGCTTTCTTT. Translation gives CASKDRKYTEAFF.

This clonotype was counted only a few times. The rearrangement joins TRBV20-1 to TRBJ2-7; 10 bases match TRBD1. This CDR3 contains 14 residues. CDR1 and CDR2 from the germline V gene are DFQATT and SNEGSKA (reference sequence). Trimming took 5 bases from V and 2 from J; bases not matched to a gene: 6. CDR3 residues: CSAATGTGAYEQYF. The CDR3 DNA reads TGCAGTGCTGCAACCGGGACAGGGGCCTACGAGCAGTACTTC.

The chain has TRBV11-1 and TRBJ2-5; TRBD2 might be the D (6 bases). This CDR3 is built from 12 residues. Germline values: CDR1 SGHAT, CDR2 FQDESV (reference sequence). V lost 5 bases and J lost 5, with 9 bases in between. CDR3 region: CASSRGGETQYF. As DNA, the CDR3 is TGTGCCAGCAGCCGAGGAGGGGAGACCCAGTACTTC.

By frequency in the sample, this clonotype is medium-sized. The chain uses TRBV10-2 and TRBJ2-2; 10 nucleotides line up with TRBD1. This CDR3 spans 13 amino acids. Per the germline V gene, CDR1 is WSHSY and CDR2 is SAAADI. The V segment lost 8 bases and the J segment 7 bases; nucleotides outside the gene matches: 4. The DNA for the CDR3 is TGCGCCAGCTCGGGACAGGGGATCGGGGAGCTGTTTTTT. It translates to CASSGQGIGELFF.

This clonotype was observed at least ten times. The CDR3, as DNA: TGTGCCAGCAGCCTTATTTCTAGTGAGCAGTTCTTC. Protein sequence: CASSLISSEQFF. The chain carries TRBV5-6 and TRBJ2-1; D call uncertain. This CDR3 has 12 residues. V was shortened by 4 bases and J by 9 bases, with 11 bases between the two germline ends. CDR1 is SGHDT and CDR2 is YYEEEE in the germline V gene.

This clonotype appeared many times. This rearrangement joins TRBV5-4 to TRBJ1-6; 7 positions match TRBD1. Germline-derived CDR1 and CDR2 are SGHNT and YYREEE (reference sequence). The CDR3 is 16 residues long. Trimming removed 4 bases from V and 6 bases from J; junction bases left unmatched: 10. The CDR3 region is CASSPTQGSGNSPLHF. CDR3 nucleotides: TGTGCCAGCAGCCCGACACAGGGGAGTGGTAATTCACCCCTCCACTTT.

This clonotype has ten or more counts. The chain has TRBV5-4 and TRBJ1-2; 8 bases fit TRBD1. Looked up from germline, CDR1 is SGHNT and CDR2 is YYREEE (reference sequence). Trimming took 4 bases from V and 8 from J; bases not matched to a gene: 7. This CDR3 is built from 13 residues. The CDR3 DNA reads as TGTGCCAGCAGCAAGGACAGGGCGAGGGGCTACACCTTC. This codes for CASSKDRARGYTF.

The rearrangement links TRBV27 to TRBJ1-1; D unresolved. Trimming shortened V by 6 bases and J by 2 bases, and 16 bases separated the two germline ends. There are 15 residues in the CDR3. Germline CDR1 MNHEY, CDR2 SMNVEV (reference sequence). CDR3 nucleotide sequence: TGTGCCAGCAGCCCGAGACCGATGGGAAACACTGAAGCTTTCTTT. Its protein product is CASSPRPMGNTEAFF.

This clonotype was seen a handful of times. V is TRBV12-3 or TRBV12-4 and J is TRBJ2-3; D might be TRBD1 (5 bases). The length of the CDR3 is 16 residues. V lost 3 bases to trimming and J lost 0 bases, with 13 bases between them. CDR3 bases: TGTGCCAGCAGTTTGATGGGGCTAGAAAGCACAGATACGCAGTATTTT. Translated, it gives CASSLMGLESTDTQYF.

The genes are TRBV7-2 and TRBJ1-5; D is unclear. Per germline, CDR1 SGHTA and CDR2 FQGNSA. The CDR3 has 13 amino acids. Trimming shortened V by 5 bases and J by 3 bases, and 8 bases separated the two germline ends. Here the CDR3 DNA reads TGTGCCAGCAGCGGAACCCCCAATCAGCCCCAGCATTTT. Amino acid sequence: CASSGTPNQPQHF.

The gene calls are TRBV6-2 or TRBV6-3 and TRBJ1-1; weak D call: TRBD1 (5 bases). The germline V gene encodes CDR1 MNHEY and CDR2 SVGEGT. V lost 5 bases, J lost 0 bases, and 10 bases lay in between. The CDR3 covers 14 residues. In DNA form, the CDR3 reads TGTGCCAGCAGTCCCCTGACAGTGAACACTGAAGCTTTCTTT. Its translation is CASSPLTVNTEAFF.

The gene calls are TRBV29-1 and TRBJ2-1, with 15 bases lining up with TRBD2. Germline CDR1 and CDR2: SQVTM and ANQGSEA. After removal of 7 bases from V and 12 bases from J, the junction contained 10 bases not matched to a gene. The CDR3 runs to 14 residues. CDR3 protein: CSELPGLAGGPQFF. CDR3 sequence (DNA): TGCAGCGAGCTACCGGGACTAGCGGGGGGCCCGCAGTTCTTC.

This clonotype has ten or more counts. This CDR3 reads CASSYSPRRGRSDTQYF. The CDR3 coding sequence is TGTGCCAGCAGTTACTCCCCTAGGCGGGGGAGATCAGATACGCAGTATTTT. The rearrangement joins TRBV6-6 to TRBJ2-3; 7 bases are shared with TRBD2. This CDR3 has 17 residues. Germline V lookup: CDR1 MNHNY, CDR2 SVGAGI (reference sequence). Losses at the gene ends were 0 bases for V and 4 bases for J; bases not matched to a gene: 10.

This clonotype has at least ten counts. The chain combines TRBV20-1 with TRBJ2-7; D tentatively fits TRBD1 or TRBD2 (5 bases each). V gave up 0 bases and J gave up 4 bases, with 13 bases separating them. From germline, CDR1 is DFQATT and CDR2 SNEGSKA (reference sequence). This CDR3 contains 14 residues. The CDR3 here is CSARDGGPGYEQYF. The DNA of the CDR3 is TGCAGTGCTAGAGATGGGGGTCCGGGGTACGAGCAGTACTTC.

A few counts support this clonotype. V is TRBV4-3 and J is TRBJ1-2; D is undetermined. The germline V and J ends were trimmed by 2 bases and 0 bases, with 10 bases remaining between them. Germline CDR1 LGHNA, CDR2 YSLEER. The CDR3 is 15 amino acids. The CDR3 bases are TGCGCCAGCAGCCAATCCCGGACGGCTAACTATGGCTACACCTTC. Its protein product is CASSQSRTANYGYTF.

Regarding this clonotype: Its ends do not fully match the called genes, so a read error is possible. This rearrangement joins TRBV6-1 to TRBJ2-1; D unresolved. Per germline, CDR1 MNHNS and CDR2 SASEGT. The CDR3 is made up of 14 amino acids. CDR3 coding DNA: TGTGCCAGCATCCAAGCCTATGGGTACAATGGGCAGTTCTTC. It specifies CASIQAYGYNGQFF.

The V call is TRBV28, the J call TRBJ2-5; no firm D call. Germline V lookup: CDR1 MDHEN, CDR2 SYDVKM. This CDR3 has 12 residues. Trimming took 7 bases from V and 0 from J, leaving 6 bases between them. The CDR3 sequence: CASMGNQETQYF. CDR3 coding DNA: TGTGCCAGCATGGGCAACCAAGAGACCCAGTACTTC.

This clonotype was detected ten times or more. The chain uses TRBV29-1 and TRBJ2-2, with D hard to call. V was trimmed by 6 bases and J by 2 bases, leaving 4 bases between them. The germline gives CDR1 SQVTM, CDR2 ANQGSEA. The CDR3 runs to 11 residues. The CDR3 DNA follows: TGCAGCGTAGTAAACACCGGGGAGCTGTTTTTT. Translating it yields CSVVNTGELFF.

At least ten counts were recorded for this clonotype. The genes are TRBV5-4 and TRBJ2-4; D unresolved. The CDR3 has 13 residues. Per germline, CDR1 SGHNT and CDR2 YYREEE (reference sequence). Trimming removed 0 bases at V and 5 bases at J, with 6 bases between. The CDR3 region has the DNA TGTGCCAGCAGCTTGGGGCAGCAAAACATTCAGTACTTC. As protein: CASSLGQQNIQYF.